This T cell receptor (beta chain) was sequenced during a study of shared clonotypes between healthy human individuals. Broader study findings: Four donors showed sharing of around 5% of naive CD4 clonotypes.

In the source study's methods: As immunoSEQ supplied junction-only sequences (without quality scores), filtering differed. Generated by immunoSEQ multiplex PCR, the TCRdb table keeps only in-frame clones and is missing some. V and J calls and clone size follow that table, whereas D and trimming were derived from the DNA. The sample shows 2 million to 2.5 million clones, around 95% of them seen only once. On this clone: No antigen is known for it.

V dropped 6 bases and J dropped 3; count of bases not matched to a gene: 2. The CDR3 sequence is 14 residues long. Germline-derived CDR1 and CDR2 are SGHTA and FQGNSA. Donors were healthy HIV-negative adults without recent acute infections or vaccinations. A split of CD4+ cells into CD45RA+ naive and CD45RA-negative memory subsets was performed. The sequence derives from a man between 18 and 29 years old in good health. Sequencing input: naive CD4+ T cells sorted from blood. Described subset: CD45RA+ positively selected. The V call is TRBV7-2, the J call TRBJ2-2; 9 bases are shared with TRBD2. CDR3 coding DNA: TGTGCCAGCAGGGTAGCGGGGGACACCGGGGAGCTGTTTTTT. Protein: CASRVAGDTGELFF.